The rows below give T cell receptor beta chains drawn from one sample of a study of cytomegalovirus exposure and HLA in healthy donors. Profiled with immunoSEQ multiplex PCR; TCRdb holds only in-frame clones, not every one. The sample contains around 130,000 clones, around 70% of which appear only once. The sequencing input was PBMCs. The origin of the receptors is a young man in good health and CMV-seropositive. CDR3s include the opening cysteine and the closing phenylalanine or tryptophan. Fields, in order: V gene, D gene, J gene, clone size, CDR3 length, CDR3 protein, CDR3 DNA. D genes are given only for firm matches. Some rows have no size entry. The others give once, few or many, or a class for an expanded clone.

>TRBV9|TRBD2|TRBJ2-3|.|16
CASSARTSGSTDTQYF
TGTGCCAGCAGCGCGCGGACTAGCGGGTCCACAGATACGCAGTATTTT
>TRBV2|.|TRBJ1-2|few|16
CASSEVEESSFYGYTF
TGTGCCAGCAGTGAAGTCGAGGAGAGCTCCTTCTATGGCTACACCTTC
>TRBV7-2|.|TRBJ1-1|.|15
CASSLAGSLNTEAFF
TGTGCCAGCAGCTTAGCGGGCAGCTTGAACACTGAAGCTTTCTTT
>TRBV27|TRBD1|TRBJ2-5|once|14
CASSPMGQQETQYF
TGTGCCAGCAGTCCAATGGGACAGCAAGAGACCCAGTACTTC
>TRBV19|TRBD2|TRBJ2-6|.|16
CASSPGLVSGANVLTF
TGTGCCAGTAGTCCGGGACTAGTATCCGGGGCCAACGTCCTGACTTTC
>TRBV2|.|TRBJ2-7|.|11
CASRTGDEQYF
TGTGCCAGCAGGACGGGAGACGAGCAGTACTTC
>TRBV4-2|.|TRBJ1-1|.|16
CASSQDRSPRDTEAFF
TGTGCCAGCAGCCAAGATCGTAGTCCCCGCGACACTGAAGCTTTCTTT
>TRBV5-1|TRBD1|TRBJ2-1|.|14
CASSLRGLYNEQFF
TGCGCCAGCAGCCTCAGGGGGCTCTACAATGAGCAGTTCTTC
>TRBV5-4|.|TRBJ2-6|.|18
CASSLVAGGSSGANVLTF
TGTGCCAGCAGCTTGGTGGCAGGGGGGAGCTCTGGGGCCAACGTCCTGACTTTC
>TRBV7-2|TRBD1|TRBJ2-1|few|12
CASSFSGTGKFF
TGTGCCAGCAGCTTTTCCGGGACAGGAAAGTTCTTC
>TRBV29-1|.|TRBJ2-7|few|12
CSGGFPGGEQYF
TGCAGCGGAGGGTTCCCAGGGGGGGAGCAGTACTTC
>TRBV15|TRBD1|TRBJ1-1|.|15
CATSWDRGMNTEAFF
TGTGCCACCAGCTGGGACAGGGGGATGAACACTGAAGCTTTCTTT
>TRBV28|TRBD1|TRBJ1-5|.|16
CASSQEGARDEQPQHF
TGTGCCAGCAGTCAAGAGGGGGCGCGGGACGAACAGCCCCAGCATTTT
>TRBV28|.|TRBJ2-7|few|14
CASSLRQTYDEQYF
TGTGCCAGCAGTTTAAGACAGACTTATGACGAGCAGTACTTC
>TRBV7-2|.|TRBJ1-1|few|14
CASSSWGDGTEAFF
TGTGCCAGCAGCTCTTGGGGGGACGGCACTGAAGCTTTCTTT
>TRBV19|TRBD1|TRBJ1-6|.|16
CATSPGQEIDNSPLHF
TGTGCCACCTCACCGGGACAGGAGATTGATAATTCACCCCTCCACTTT
>TRBV7-2|TRBD2|TRBJ2-3|.|14
CASSLVAGTDTQYF
TGTGCCAGCAGCTTAGTAGCGGGGACAGATACGCAGTATTTT
>TRBV7-2|TRBD2|TRBJ2-1|.|16
CASSYVAGGVYNEQFF
TGTGCCAGCAGCTACGTAGCGGGAGGGGTCTACAATGAGCAGTTCTTC
>TRBV7-6|TRBD1|TRBJ1-5|few|14
CASSRGTGNQPQHF
TGTGCCAGCAGCAGAGGGACAGGTAATCAGCCCCAGCATTTT
>TRBV9|.|TRBJ2-1|once|15
CASSVGAYAYNEQFF
TGTGCCAGCAGCGTAGGAGCGTATGCGTACAATGAGCAGTTCTTC
>TRBV5-1|.|TRBJ2-2|.|14
CASSPDSSTGELFF
TGCGCCAGCAGCCCGGACAGCTCCACCGGGGAGCTGTTTTTT
>TRBV6-5|TRBD1|TRBJ2-7|.|15
CASSPPGTGDHEQYF
TGTGCCAGCAGCCCCCCCGGGACAGGGGACCACGAGCAGTACTTC
>TRBV5-1|TRBD2|TRBJ2-3|once|14
CASSWGLASDTQYF
TGCGCCAGCAGCTGGGGACTAGCTTCCGATACGCAGTATTTT
>TRBV18|.|TRBJ1-3|.|16
CASSLPTSHSGNTIYF
TGTGCCAGCTCACTCCCAACAAGTCACTCTGGAAACACCATATATTTT
>TRBV4-3|TRBD1|TRBJ2-7|.|15
CASSQGGTGYYEQYF
TGCGCCAGCAGCCAAGGCGGGACAGGATACTACGAGCAGTACTTC
>TRBV5-1|.|TRBJ2-3|.|16
CASSLLGGASTDTQYF
TGCGCCAGCAGCTTGCTGGGCGGGGCTAGCACAGATACGCAGTATTTT
>TRBV7-2|.|TRBJ2-1|.|15
CASSLDRRGPGEQFF
TGTGCCAGCAGCTTAGATCGGCGGGGGCCCGGTGAGCAGTTCTTC
>TRBV9|TRBD1|TRBJ1-2|.|16
CASSAMGTGGILDYTF
TGTGCCAGCAGCGCCATGGGGACAGGGGGTATTCTCGACTACACCTTC
>TRBV7-9|.|TRBJ2-5|.|11
CASSRRETQYF
TGTGCCAGCAGCCGGAGAGAGACCCAGTACTTC
>TRBV7-3|.|TRBJ2-1|.|14
CASSLTSGYNEQFF
TGTGCCAGCAGCTTAACTAGCGGATACAATGAGCAGTTCTTC
>TRBV6-5|.|TRBJ1-2|few|16
CASSYLPGTTNYGYTF
TGTGCCAGCAGTTATTTACCCGGGACAACTAACTATGGCTACACCTTC
>TRBV4-1|.|TRBJ1-2|.|15
CASSQVGGSRYGYTF
TGCGCCAGCAGCCAAGTCGGAGGGTCCCGCTATGGCTACACCTTC
>TRBV4-3|.|TRBJ2-7|.|16
CASSQDWTLGPYEQYF
TGCGCCAGCAGCCAAGATTGGACTCTGGGCCCCTACGAGCAGTACTTC
>TRBV5-1|TRBD2|TRBJ2-7|.|16
CASSRLSGGVVYEQYF
TGCGCCAGCAGCCGGTTGTCGGGGGGAGTTGTATACGAGCAGTACTTC
>TRBV10-2|TRBD2|TRBJ2-5|.|19
CASSGKEVASGRTAGTQYF
TGCGCCAGCAGTGGAAAGGAAGTTGCTAGCGGGAGAACGGCGGGGACCCAGTACTTC
>TRBV4-1|.|TRBJ1-3|.|16
CASSPITGVAGNTIYF
TGCGCCAGCAGCCCGATCACCGGGGTAGCTGGAAACACCATATATTTT
>TRBV13|.|TRBJ2-7|few|15
CASSLAGLKGYEQYF
TGTGCCAGCAGTCTAGCAGGTCTAAAGGGCTACGAGCAGTACTTC
>TRBV7-2|.|TRBJ2-7|.|16
CASSLGLGPETYEQYF
TGTGCCAGCAGCTTAGGTCTGGGGCCGGAAACCTACGAGCAGTACTTC
>TRBV7-6|.|TRBJ1-4|.|15
CASSSYWGANEKLFF
TGTGCCAGCAGCTCCTACTGGGGGGCTAATGAAAAACTGTTTTTT
>TRBV4-3|.|TRBJ2-3|.|16
CASSQVGGTSTDTQYF
TGCGCCAGCAGCCAAGTCGGCGGGACGAGCACAGATACGCAGTATTTT
>TRBV5-1|TRBD1|TRBJ1-1|.|14
CASSFPGQPTEAFF
TGCGCCAGCAGCTTCCCGGGACAGCCCACTGAAGCTTTCTTT
>TRBV2|.|TRBJ2-3|.|14
CASSPLTNTDTQYF
TGTGCCAGCAGTCCCCTGACTAACACAGATACGCAGTATTTT
>TRBV9|TRBD2|TRBJ2-1|once|19
CASSAGTSGILSSYNEQFF
TGTGCCAGCAGCGCCGGGACTAGCGGGATCCTGAGCTCCTACAATGAGCAGTTCTTC
>TRBV19|.|TRBJ1-5|.|13
CASSTGADQPQHF
TGTGCCAGTAGTACAGGGGCGGATCAGCCCCAGCATTTT
>TRBV4-2|.|TRBJ2-7|.|14
CASSPATADYEQYF
TGTGCCAGCAGCCCCGCGACTGCGGATTACGAGCAGTACTTC
>TRBV19|.|TRBJ2-1|.|13
CASSSGGLNEQFF
TGTGCCAGTAGTAGTGGAGGCCTCAATGAGCAGTTCTTC
>TRBV9|.|TRBJ1-2|.|16
CASSPHPQAGQNGYTF
TGTGCCAGCAGCCCCCACCCCCAGGCAGGGCAAAACGGCTACACCTTC
>TRBV12-5|TRBD1|TRBJ2-2|.|16
CASGSRTGENTGELFF
TGTGCTAGTGGTTCCCGGACAGGGGAGAACACCGGGGAGCTGTTTTTT
>TRBV18|.|TRBJ2-5|.|14
CASSPGGAQETQYF
TGTGCCAGCTCACCAGGGGGGGCCCAAGAGACCCAGTACTTC